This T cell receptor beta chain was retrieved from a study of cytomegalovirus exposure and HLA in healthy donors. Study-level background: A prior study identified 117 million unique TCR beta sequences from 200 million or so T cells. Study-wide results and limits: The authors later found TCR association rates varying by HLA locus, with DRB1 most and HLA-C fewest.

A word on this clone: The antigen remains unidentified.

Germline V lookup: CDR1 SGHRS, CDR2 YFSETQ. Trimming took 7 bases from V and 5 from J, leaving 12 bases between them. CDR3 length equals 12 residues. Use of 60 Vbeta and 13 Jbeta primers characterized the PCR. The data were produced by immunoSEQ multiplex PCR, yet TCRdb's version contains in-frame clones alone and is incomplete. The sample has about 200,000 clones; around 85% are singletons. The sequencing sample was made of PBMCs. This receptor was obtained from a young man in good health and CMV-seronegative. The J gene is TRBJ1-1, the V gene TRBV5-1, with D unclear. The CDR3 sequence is CASGGSGTEAFF. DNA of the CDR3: TGCGCCAGCGGTGGGTCGGGTACTGAAGCTTTCTTT.